The following is a T cell receptor (beta chain) sequence with its context. This clonotype has at least ten counts. Its antigen is unknown. Qualities for individual bases were not recorded, and no much larger clone is one base off. This record comes from a study of identical twins (dated by TCRdb to 2016 to 2017). About the full investigation: To test whether fetal clonotypes persist, the study used deep sequencing on TCR alpha and beta repertoires from monozygotic twins, unrelated adults of various ages, and cord blood. To rule out contamination, replicate twin experiments were performed at different times with different library preparation protocols. Results and caveats for the whole study, not just this receptor: In monozygotic twins, recombination models systematically underestimated out-of-frame TCR alpha sharing, but the models matched the sharing seen between unrelated individuals. Compared with coincidental sharing between unrelated individuals, out-of-frame TCR alpha sequences shared between twins showed an excess of sequences with low generation probability. The excess sharing between twins in beta out-of-frame sequences was weaker because fewer shared sequences reduced the signal-to-noise ratio. Zero-insertion analyses could be partly confounded by invariant T cells such as MAIT and iNKT, though diverse VJ usage argued against such confounding for most clonotypes. Fewer insertions were carried by abundant cord blood beta clonotypes; a weaker similar trend was observed in young adult naive repertoires, while no such trend was observed in memory repertoires. Because the same donors could not be followed over many years, conclusions were based on cross-sectional statistical analysis.

All donors were healthy Caucasians. The researchers also sequenced three unrelated adults who were not twins: a male aged 18 to 29, a male aged 50 to 60, and a female aged 50 to 60. Miltenyi CD45RO+ enrichment and human naive T-cell isolation kits were used to isolate memory (CD45RO+) and naive T cells from PBMC. Library creation used 5' RACE. Reads for this sample came from an Illumina HiSeq 2000. Template switching introduced a universal primer binding site; the final cDNA contained a unique molecular identifier, enabling accurate counting of TCR cDNA molecules. Specific primers in the conserved constant-segment region were used to synthesize first-strand cDNA for the TCR alpha and beta chains. To control for contamination, each cDNA library was double barcoded with a SMART-Mk sample barcode plus Illumina barcodes. TruSeq adapter sequences and Illumina sample barcodes were added in two successive PCR steps. Sequencing of the TCR alpha and beta cDNA libraries was done on the Illumina HiSeq platform using custom primers. The paper's processing steps were these. Unique molecular identifiers were extracted from raw reads with MiGEC, and CDR3 positions were determined with MiXCR. For each individual, recombination models were inferred using an EM algorithm with the repgenHMM and IGoR tools. Shared clonotypes were analyzed with the tcR package in R, and sharing was normalized by the product of cloneset sizes. Out-of-frame nonproductive sequences were analyzed to study raw recombination free of thymic and clonal selection effects. TCRdb ran its own pipeline on the public reads, namely fastp trimming at Q25 and MiXCR clone calling, and kept in-frame beta chains. Rows merge per CDR3 protein into single entries with the most common DNA and genes. The V and J calls reflect TCRdb's pipeline rather than the authors' work. The sample data list a few hundred thousand distinct CDR3 sequences, and approximately 17% of these were observed just once. 9.5% to 15% of the sample goes to the ten largest clones.

The CDR3 goes from the cysteine to the phenylalanine over 15 residues. Left in the record is the CDR3 DNA by itself, 45 bases read in frame from the first base. Cut back by 6 bases and 0 bases, the V and J ends lie 15 bases apart. Sequences DFQATT (CDR1) and SNEGSKA (CDR2) are obtained from the germline V gene (reference sequence). This TCR came from a man aged 45-60 years in good health. Input material: naive T cells sorted from blood. The intended sense of this specimen's cell subset or site label: cells isolated with a human naive T-cell isolation kit. The chain is assembled from TRBV20-1 and TRBJ2-1; a weak D assignment points to TRBD2 (6 bases agree). For the CDR3, the sequence is CSAIGLTFSYNEQFF. DNA sequence: TGCAGTGCCATAGGACTAACATTCTCCTACAATGAGCAGTTCTTC.